This paragraph reports one T cell receptor (beta chain). This sample is part of a study of blood T cell repertoires in COVID-19. As for the study in general: COVID-19 samples from acute and convalescent phases originated in the United States, Italy and Spain. Sources were T cells, B-cell-depleted T cells, or PBMCs; the material itself was cDNA or gDNA.

How the authors handled the data: Estimates of nucleated cell counts were drawn from the amplification of reference gene primers. TCRdb keeps only in-frame clones here, not all; method: immunoSEQ multiplex PCR. V and J calls and clone size come straight from that table; D and trimming were deduced from the DNA. The sample carries roughly 150,000 clones, roughly four fifths recorded once. The sample consisted of peripheral blood. This receptor was taken from a man between 65 and 79 years old who had recovered from COVID-19.

CDR3: CASSKGGGSYQETQYF. The CDR3 DNA follows: TGTGCCAGTAGTAAAGGTGGCGGGAGTTACCAAGAGACCCAGTACTTC. J is TRBJ2-5 and V is TRBV19; 7 nucleotides match TRBD2. This CDR3 has 16 amino acids. V trimming: 4 bases; J trimming: 0 bases; junction bases outside the gene matches: 8. Looked up from germline, CDR1 is LNHDA and CDR2 is SQIVND (reference sequence).